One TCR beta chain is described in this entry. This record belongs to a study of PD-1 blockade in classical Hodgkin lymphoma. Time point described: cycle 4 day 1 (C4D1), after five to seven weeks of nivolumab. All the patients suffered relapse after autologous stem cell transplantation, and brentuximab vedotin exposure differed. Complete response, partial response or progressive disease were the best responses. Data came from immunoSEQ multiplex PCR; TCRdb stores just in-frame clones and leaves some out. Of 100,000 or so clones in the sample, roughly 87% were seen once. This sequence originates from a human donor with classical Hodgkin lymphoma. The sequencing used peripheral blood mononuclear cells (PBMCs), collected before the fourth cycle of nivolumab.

The DNA for the CDR3 is TGTGCCAGCTCACAACAAGGGACGCCCGGGGATACGCAGTATTTT. It encodes CASSQQGTPGDTQYF. The rearrangement joins TRBV18 to TRBJ2-3, with D possibly being TRBD1 or TRBD2 (5 bases each). The CDR3 has 15 residues. Trimming pared 4 bases from V and 6 bases from J, leaving 17 bases between. From germline, CDR1 is KGHSH and CDR2 LQKENI. Supplemented by reference TRBV18 and TRBJ2-3, the full variable domain reads NAGVMQNPRHLVRRRGQEARLRCSPMKGHSHVYWYRQLPEEGLKFMVYLQKENIIDESGMPKERFSAEFPKEGPSILRIQQVVRGDSAAYFCASSQQGTPGDTQYFGPGTRLTVL.